The clone carrying this TCR beta chain appeared a few times. Its antigen is currently unknown. The sample comes from a study of vaccination and CD4 T cells after COVID-19. Study-wide background: Stimulation of cells relied on overlapping spike peptides derived from SARS-CoV-2, HCoV-NL63, HCoV-OC43 and HCoV-229E. Broader study findings: Convalescent patient numbers were relatively low, with no early post-infection timepoints.

Sequencing of the DNA from cultured CD4+ T cells was carried out with the Oncomine TCR Beta short-read assay. MiXCR was run by TCRdb on the PCR reads, yielding one entry per CDR3 protein. The table has about 14,000 distinct CDR3 sequences, around 21% seen once; the top ten hold 13% to 15%. Treatment here: roughly 11-day PBMC culture with coronavirus spike peptide pools or control peptides (ViraFEST assay). Trimming took off 5 bases at V and 6 bases at J, with 10 bases between the two ends. CDR3 length: 12 residues. CDR1 is SGHNT and CDR2 is YENEEA in the germline V gene. The receptor was isolated from a human donor with COVID-19. The V call is TRBV11-3, the J call TRBJ1-1; no reliable D call. The source material was cultured CD4+ T cells from blood. CDR3 sequence reads: CASSQGGSEAFF. The DNA for the CDR3 is TGTGCCAGCAGCCAAGGAGGTTCTGAAGCTTTCTTT.